This passage covers 25 T cell receptor beta chains from one sample sequenced in a study of blood T cells in healthy people across ages. A second PCR of roughly 7 to 11 cycles used a sample-barcoded 5' primer and a J-beta primer mix. TCRdb recomputed calls from the 5' RACE reads with MiXCR, one row per CDR3 protein. In the table there are roughly 860,000 distinct CDR3 sequences, 62% of which are singletons. Sequencing was carried out using blood. The source is a man aged 30 to 39 in good health.

This rearrangement joins TRBV29-1 to TRBJ1-1; D is unresolved. CDR1 is SQVTM and CDR2 is ANQGSEA in the germline V gene. Trimming shortened V by 5 bases and J by 4 bases, and 11 bases separated the two germline ends. CDR3 length equals 12 residues. In DNA, the CDR3 is TGCAGCGTTAGGGTCGAGGTCACTGAAGCTTTCTTT. It yields the protein CSVRVEVTEAFF. The variable domain in full, with the rest retrieved from reference TRBV29-1 and TRBJ1-1, is SAVISQKPSRDICQRGTSLTIQCQVDSQVTMMFWYRQQPGQSLTLIATANQGSEATYESGFVIDKFPISRPNLTFSTLTVSNMSPEDSSIYLCSVRVEVTEAFFGQGTRLTVV.

Here the CDR3 reads CASRSGGWEGGSYNEQFF. CDR3 nucleotides: TGCGCCAGCAGAAGCGGGGGCTGGGAAGGGGGCTCCTACAATGAGCAGTTCTTC. This chain links TRBV5-1 with TRBJ2-1; TRBD2 aligns across 8 bases. The CDR3 totals 18 residues. Losses at the gene ends were 5 bases for V and 0 bases for J; bases not matched to a gene: 13. Per the germline V gene, CDR1 is SGHRS and CDR2 is YFSETQ.

The CDR3 nucleotides read TGTGCCAGCAGCCAAGATCTAGGGAGATCCGGTGAGACCCAGTACTTC. This encodes CASSQDLGRSGETQYF. This chain uses TRBV4-2 with TRBJ2-5; tentative D call: TRBD2 (5 bases). The length of the CDR3 is 16 residues. Germline loops: CDR1 LGHNA, CDR2 YNFKEQ. Trimming removed 0 bases at V and 5 bases at J, with 16 bases between.

V is TRBV7-8 and J is TRBJ2-7; D may match TRBD1 or TRBD2 (5 bases each). The CDR3 has 16 residues. Germline lookup yields CDR1 SGHVS and CDR2 FQNEAQ. Trimming left V 0 bases short and J 2 bases short, with 14 bases between. This CDR3 reads CASSLASTGTTYEQYF. For the CDR3, the DNA is TGTGCCAGCAGCTTAGCGTCGACGGGGACGACCTACGAGCAGTACTTC.

The chain joins TRBV7-9 to TRBJ2-2; D is unresolved. Germline values: CDR1 SEHNR, CDR2 FQNEAQ (reference sequence). V was clipped by 1 base and J by 4 bases, with 7 bases between them. CDR3 size: 14 residues. CDR3 coding DNA: TGTGCCAGCAGCTTAGATGGCCTCACCGGGGAGCTGTTTTTT. It translates to CASSLDGLTGELFF.

The V and J genes are TRBV12-3 or TRBV12-4 and TRBJ2-7; D not resolved. Trimming pared 1 base from V and 3 bases from J, leaving 13 bases between. The CDR3 spans 15 residues. The CDR3 DNA reads TGTGCCAGCAGTTTAGGGTCAGGAGAACTCTACGAGCAGTACTTC. Protein: CASSLGSGELYEQYF.

This clonotype was seen a few times. The chain combines TRBV20-1 with TRBJ2-7; TRBD1 is a possible D gene (5 bases). The germline V gene encodes CDR1 DFQATT and CDR2 SNEGSKA (reference sequence). There are 14 residues in the CDR3. Trimming stripped 0 bases from V and 4 bases from J, with 13 bases between. The CDR3 nucleotides read TGCAGTGCTAGAGATGAAGGGGCCAGTTACGAGCAGTACTTC. It encodes CSARDEGASYEQYF.

The V and J genes are TRBV9 and TRBJ2-1, with 9 bases that match TRBD1. Germline V gene lookup returns CDR1 SGDLS and CDR2 YYNGEE. The CDR3 has 15 residues. Trimming took 4 bases from V and 9 from J; bases not matched to a gene: 11. In DNA form, the CDR3 reads TGTGCCAGCAGCTCCTTGGGACAGGGAATTTCTGAGCAGTTCTTC. Its protein product is CASSSLGQGISEQFF.

This clonotype was detected only a few times. The rearrangement links TRBV6-2 or TRBV6-3 to TRBJ2-5, with D hard to call. Germline V gene data show CDR1 as MNHEY and CDR2 as SVGEGT. V lost 5 bases, J lost 11 bases, and 18 bases lay in between. This CDR3 region has 13 residues. The CDR3 loop reads CASSDTIWQEQYF. CDR3 nucleotide sequence: TGTGCCAGCAGTGACACCATATGGCAAGAGCAGTACTTC.

The chain combines TRBV10-3 with TRBJ2-1; TRBD1 matches at 7 bases. Germline-derived CDR1 and CDR2 are ENHRY and SYGVKD. The CDR3 totals 15 residues. Trimming cost V 6 bases and J 8 bases; bases outside gene matches: 13. The DNA for the CDR3 is TGTGCCATCAGACAAGACAGGGAACCCCTCTATGAGCAGTTCTTC. Translation: CAIRQDREPLYEQFF.

The chain has TRBV24-1 and TRBJ2-2; no clear D gene. Trimming took off 2 bases at V and 5 bases at J, with 14 bases between the two ends. This CDR3 comprises 16 residues. Germline V lookup: CDR1 KGHDR, CDR2 SFDVKD. CDR3 sequence: CATSDSQAGETGELFF. The CDR3 DNA sequence: TGTGCCACCAGTGATTCCCAAGCAGGAGAGACCGGGGAGCTGTTTTTT.

This clonotype came up many times. The chain has TRBV5-1 and TRBJ2-3; no clear D. With 0 bases removed from V and 2 bases from J, the gap between germline ends came to 7 bases. This CDR3 spans 14 amino acids. Germline V CDR1 and CDR2: SGHRS, YFSETQ. In DNA, the CDR3 is TGCGCCAGCAGCTTGGCCGCCCACACAGATACGCAGTATTTT. Translation gives CASSLAAHTDTQYF.

Concerning this clonotype itself: This may stem from a read error, because a much larger clone lies one nucleotide away. The chain has TRBV20-1 and TRBJ2-7; D unclear. Per the germline V gene, CDR1 is DFQATT and CDR2 is SNEGSKA (reference sequence). V shed 3 bases and J shed 7 bases, with 7 bases lying between them. CDR3 length equals 10 residues. In DNA form, the CDR3 reads TGCAGTGCTAGTATCAATGAGCAGTACTTC. Its protein is CSASINEQYF.

V usage is TRBV10-3 and J usage is TRBJ2-1, with 9 nucleotides matching TRBD1. CDR3 length: 14 amino acids. Per germline, CDR1 ENHRY and CDR2 SYGVKD. V gave up 10 bases and J gave up 1 base; unmatched junction bases: 5. The CDR3 here is CATNRGRSYNEQFF. The DNA for the CDR3 is TGTGCCACGAACAGGGGGCGGTCCTACAATGAGCAGTTCTTC.

This rearrangement joins TRBV4-2 to TRBJ2-1, with 7 bases fitting TRBD2. The junction had 5 bases not matched to a gene; V was cut back by 0 bases and J by 3 bases. The CDR3 has 16 amino acids. The V gene's germline CDR1 is LGHNA and CDR2 YNFKEQ. DNA for the CDR3: TGTGCCAGCAGCCAAGAGGCGCGGGGGTTCTACAATGAGCAGTTCTTC. The encoded protein is CASSQEARGFYNEQFF.

This rearrangement joins TRBV28 to TRBJ1-4; D gene ambiguous. The CDR3 runs 17 residues. Germline CDR1 is MDHEN and CDR2 is SYDVKM. The V end was cut by 4 bases, the J end by 0 bases, with 15 bases between. CDR3 residues: CASSYLGETPTNEKLFF. CDR3 in DNA: TGTGCCAGCAGTTATTTGGGAGAAACCCCAACTAATGAAAAACTGTTTTTT.

The chain employs TRBV9 and TRBJ2-1, with D perhaps TRBD1 or TRBD2 (6 bases each). CDR3 size: 18 residues. Germline CDR1 reads SGDLS; CDR2 reads YYNGEE. V was shortened by 3 bases and J by 4 bases, with 23 bases between the two germline ends. CDR3 residues: CASSAGVSSGALYNEQFF. In nucleotides, the CDR3 is TGTGCCAGCAGCGCCGGGGTTTCGTCGGGGGCCCTATACAATGAGCAGTTCTTC.

This clonotype turned up a few times. The J gene is TRBJ2-1, the V gene TRBV7-2; D remains ambiguous. Germline V gene sequence: CDR1 SGHTA, CDR2 FQGNSA. The CDR3 is made up of 15 amino acids. Trimming left V 0 bases short and J 3 bases short, with 9 bases between. CDR3 sequence (DNA): TGTGCCAGCAGCTTAGCAGGGAAGTACTACAATGAGCAGTTCTTC. Its translation: CASSLAGKYYNEQFF.

The gene calls are TRBV29-1 and TRBJ2-3, with 7 bases identical to TRBD1. This CDR3 region has 13 residues. Germline V gives CDR1 SQVTM, CDR2 ANQGSEA. V lost 4 bases and J lost 3; bases outside the gene matches: 4. The CDR3 region has the DNA TGCAGCGTTGGACAGGGACGAACAGATACGCAGTATTTT. This gives the protein CSVGQGRTDTQYF.

This clonotype has just a few counts. The CDR3 region has the DNA TGCAGCGTTGAGACGGGCCCACGGACCCAGTACTTC. Translated: CSVETGPRTQYF. The chain joins TRBV29-1 to TRBJ2-5; D gene uncertain. The V and J ends lost 3 bases and 7 bases respectively, with 12 bases between them. The CDR3 sequence is 12 residues long. Germline CDR1 is SQVTM and CDR2 is ANQGSEA.

This clonotype was recorded a few times. The chain combines TRBV20-1 with TRBJ2-7; maybe TRBD1 (6 bases). The CDR3 totals 14 residues. Germline assignment: CDR1 DFQATT and CDR2 SNEGSKA (reference sequence). Between the trimmed V and J ends, which lost 3 bases and 0 bases, there was a span of 12 bases. CDR3 protein: CSASQGSISYEQYF. CDR3 nucleotides: TGCAGTGCTAGTCAGGGGTCTATCTCCTACGAGCAGTACTTC.

V and J are TRBV6-2 or TRBV6-3 and TRBJ1-1; 8 positions agree with TRBD1. The V segment lost 7 bases and the J segment 5 bases; nucleotides outside the gene matches: 15. CDR1 and CDR2 from the germline V gene are MNHEY and SVGEGT. The CDR3 spans 16 residues. CDR3 coding DNA: TGTGCCAGCAACGGGCAGGGGGCTGGTCGTAAGACTGAAGCTTTCTTT. Translation gives CASNGQGAGRKTEAFF.

This clonotype was seen more than once but under ten times. The rearrangement uses TRBV18 and TRBJ2-7; TRBD1 matches 10 bases. Trimming at V came to 3 bases and at J to 6 bases, leaving 5 bases not matched to a gene. Germline V CDR1 and CDR2: KGHSH, LQKENI. The CDR3 consists of 14 residues. CDR3 sequence: CASSPERTGGEQYF. In DNA form, the CDR3 reads TGTGCCAGCTCACCGGAGAGGACAGGGGGCGAGCAGTACTTC.

The chain recombines TRBV6-5 with TRBJ1-1, with a possible D match to TRBD1 (5 bases). CDR3 size: 11 residues. Germline loops: CDR1 MNHEY, CDR2 SVGAGI. The germline V and J ends were trimmed by 2 bases and 11 bases, with 9 bases remaining between them. CDR3: CASSYRGEAFF. In DNA, the CDR3 is TGTGCCAGCAGTTACAGGGGAGAGGCTTTCTTT.

This chain joins TRBV7-3 and TRBJ2-5, with TRBD1 matching 10 bases. The DNA end favors TRBJ2-7, so the J call may be wrong. This CDR3 contains 15 residues. The germline CDR1 and CDR2 sequences are SGHTA and FQGTGA. The CDR3 DNA is TGTGCCAGCAGCGCTTTTGGGACAGGGGCCTACGAGCAGTACTTC. This encodes CASSAFGTGAYEQYF.